This entry features one TCR beta chain sequence. Its antigen remains unknown. The record originates from a study of cytomegalovirus exposure and HLA in healthy donors. Regarding the study as a whole: Reports showed the classifier diagnosing cytomegalovirus status with high specificity and sensitivity. Some public TCRs appeared in many individuals, while most sequences were rare. A later analysis found TCR association rates differed by HLA locus, highest for DRB1 and lowest for HLA-C.

A multiplex PCR was run with 60 Vbeta primers and 13 Jbeta primers. Here immunoSEQ multiplex PCR was the method, and the copy in TCRdb shows in-frame clones only, minus some. This sample lists about 150,000 clones; its ten largest clones have around 1.7%. This sequence originates from a woman aged 45-59 years in good health and CMV-seronegative. Sequencing was carried out using PBMCs.

The CDR3 nucleotides read TGTGCCAGCAGCCCCCGGACAGGGGAAAACACCATATATTTT. Its translation: CASSPRTGENTIYF. This chain connects TRBV7-9 to TRBJ1-3; TRBD1 aligns across 9 bases. Germline values: CDR1 SEHNR, CDR2 FQNEAQ (reference sequence). The CDR3 loop spans 14 amino acids. J was trimmed by 6 bases and V by 5 bases; bases with no gene match: 5. Full variable domain (outside the CDR3, taken from reference TRBV7-9 and TRBJ1-3): DTGVSQNPRHKITKRGQNVTFRCDPISEHNRLYWYRQTLGQGPEFLTYFQNEAQLEKSRLLSDRFSAERPKGSFSTLEIQRTEQGDSAMYLCASSPRTGENTIYFGEGSWLTVV.